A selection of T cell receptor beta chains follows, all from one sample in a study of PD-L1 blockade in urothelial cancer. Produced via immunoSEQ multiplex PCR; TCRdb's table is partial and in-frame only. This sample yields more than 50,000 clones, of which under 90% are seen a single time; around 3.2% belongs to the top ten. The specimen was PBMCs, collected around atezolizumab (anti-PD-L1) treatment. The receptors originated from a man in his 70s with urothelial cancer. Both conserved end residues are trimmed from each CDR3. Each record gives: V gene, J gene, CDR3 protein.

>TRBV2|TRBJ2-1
ASSELLLSNEQF
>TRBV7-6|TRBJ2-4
ASSHQAPGHWYCVAKNIQY
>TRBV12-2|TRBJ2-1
ASRPRTSGFSSYNEQF
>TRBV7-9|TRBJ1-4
ASSLTGGGNEKLF
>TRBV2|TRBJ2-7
ASSEGLAGVEQY
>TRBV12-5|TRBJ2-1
ASGLGGSAYNEQF
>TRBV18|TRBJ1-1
ASSPRTHGGTEAF
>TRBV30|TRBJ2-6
AWSSFPGRAIRSVLT
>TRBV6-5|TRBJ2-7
ASSYDYLYEQY
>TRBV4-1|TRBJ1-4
ASSQGLGTGEKLF
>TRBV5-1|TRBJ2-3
ASSLRERYDTQY
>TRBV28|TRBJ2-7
ASEGYEQY
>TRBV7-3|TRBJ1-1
ASSSGGRTEAF
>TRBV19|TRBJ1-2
ASRTGTYGYT
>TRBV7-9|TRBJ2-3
ASSLGLATDTQY
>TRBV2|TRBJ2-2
AIFRGGGTGELF
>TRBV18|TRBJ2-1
ASSPSLAGGLYNEQF
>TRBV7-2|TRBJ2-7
ASKVGGLLSYEQY
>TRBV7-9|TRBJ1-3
ASSFQGGTLPNTIY
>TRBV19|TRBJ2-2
ASNRLEGTGELF
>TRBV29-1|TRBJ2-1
SVRQGADEQF
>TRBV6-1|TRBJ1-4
ASRVEAGEEKLF
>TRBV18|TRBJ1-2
ASSLNGREMATPSVRGPSTT
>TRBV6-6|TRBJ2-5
ASSSPRGGEETQY
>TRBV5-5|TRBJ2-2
ASSLQGAITGELF
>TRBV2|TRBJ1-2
ASSDGQGSGGYT
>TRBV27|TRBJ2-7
ASTHAGRQGKNEQY
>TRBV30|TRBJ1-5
AWSVLNSNQPQH
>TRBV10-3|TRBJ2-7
AISEGQVGSYEQY
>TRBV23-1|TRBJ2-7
ASGWDTDSYEQY
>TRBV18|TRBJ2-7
ASSPTTGTTYEQY
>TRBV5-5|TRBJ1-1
ASSGRTAGVTEAF
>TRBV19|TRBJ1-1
ASSLQEANTEAF
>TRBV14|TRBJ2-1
ASSPGLDPTSSYNEQF
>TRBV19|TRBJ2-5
ASSIGRQGIFGETQY
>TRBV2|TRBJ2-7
ASSPGRGGYEQY
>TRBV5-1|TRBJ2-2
ASSLALGELF
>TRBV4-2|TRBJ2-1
ASSLGTASPYNEQF
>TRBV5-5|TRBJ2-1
ASSPGGLYNEQF
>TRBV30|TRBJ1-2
AWSPRGTTYGYT
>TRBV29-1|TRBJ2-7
SVGTSGEGEQY
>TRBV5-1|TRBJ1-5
ASSPDAGGSNQPQH
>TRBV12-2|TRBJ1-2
ASRLANRGPHYGYT
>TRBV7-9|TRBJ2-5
ASSPLGGPGETQY
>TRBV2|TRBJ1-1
ASSFSGTDTEAF
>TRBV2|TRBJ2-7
ASSGDRAYEQY
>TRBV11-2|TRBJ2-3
ASSSPSGYTDTQY
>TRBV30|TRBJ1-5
AWSETGGNQPQH
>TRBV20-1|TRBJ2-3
SATQGDTQY
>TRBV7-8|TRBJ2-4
ASSLARAGVNIQY